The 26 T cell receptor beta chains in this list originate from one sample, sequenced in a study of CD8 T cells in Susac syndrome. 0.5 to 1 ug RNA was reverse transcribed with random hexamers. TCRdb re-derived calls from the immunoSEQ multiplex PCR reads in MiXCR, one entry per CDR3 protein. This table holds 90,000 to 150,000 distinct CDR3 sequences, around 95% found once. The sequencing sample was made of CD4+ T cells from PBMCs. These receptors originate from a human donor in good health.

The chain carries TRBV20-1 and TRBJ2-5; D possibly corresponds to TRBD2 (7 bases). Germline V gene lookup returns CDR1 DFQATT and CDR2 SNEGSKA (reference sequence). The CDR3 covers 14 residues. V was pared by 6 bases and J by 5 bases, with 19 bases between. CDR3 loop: CSARGGASGETQYF. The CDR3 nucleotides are TGCAGTGCCCGAGGGGGGGCTAGCGGTGAGACCCAGTACTTC.

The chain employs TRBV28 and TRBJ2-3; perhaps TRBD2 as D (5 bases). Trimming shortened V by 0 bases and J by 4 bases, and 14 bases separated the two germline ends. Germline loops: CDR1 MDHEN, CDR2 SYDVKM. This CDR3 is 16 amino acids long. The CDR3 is CASSLWSLADPDTQYF. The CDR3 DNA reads TGTGCCAGCAGTTTATGGAGCCTAGCCGATCCAGATACGCAGTATTTT.

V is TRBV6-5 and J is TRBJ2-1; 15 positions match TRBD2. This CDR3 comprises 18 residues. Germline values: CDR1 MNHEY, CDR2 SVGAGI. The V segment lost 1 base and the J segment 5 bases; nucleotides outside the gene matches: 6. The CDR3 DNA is TGTGCCAGCAGTTACTGGACTAGCGGGAGGGCCAGCCACAATGAGCAGTTCTTC. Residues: CASSYWTSGRASHNEQFF.

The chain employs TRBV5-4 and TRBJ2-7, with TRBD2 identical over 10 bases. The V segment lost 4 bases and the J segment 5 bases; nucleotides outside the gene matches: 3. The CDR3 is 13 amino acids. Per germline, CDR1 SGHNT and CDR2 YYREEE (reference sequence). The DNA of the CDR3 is TGTGCCAGCAGCCAGCTAGCGGGAGACGAGCAGTACTTC. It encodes CASSQLAGDEQYF.

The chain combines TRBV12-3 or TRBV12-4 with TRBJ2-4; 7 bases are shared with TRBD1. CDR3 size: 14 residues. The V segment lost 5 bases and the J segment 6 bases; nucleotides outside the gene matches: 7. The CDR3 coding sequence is TGTGCCAGCAGTGAGGGGGCTTTGGGAAACATTCAGTACTTC. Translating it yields CASSEGALGNIQYF.

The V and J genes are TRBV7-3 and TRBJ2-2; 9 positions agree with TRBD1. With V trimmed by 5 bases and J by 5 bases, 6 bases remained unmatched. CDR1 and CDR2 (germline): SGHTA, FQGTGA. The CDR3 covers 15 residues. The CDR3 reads CASSPGDRATGELFF. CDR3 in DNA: TGTGCCAGCAGCCCTGGGGACAGGGCTACCGGGGAGCTGTTTTTT.

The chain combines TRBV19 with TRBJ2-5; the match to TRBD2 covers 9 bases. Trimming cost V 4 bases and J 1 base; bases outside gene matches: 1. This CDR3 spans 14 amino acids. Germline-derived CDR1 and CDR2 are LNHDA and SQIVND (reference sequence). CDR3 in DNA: TGTGCCAGTAGTAGACTAGCGGCCCAAGAGACCCAGTACTTC. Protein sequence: CASSRLAAQETQYF.

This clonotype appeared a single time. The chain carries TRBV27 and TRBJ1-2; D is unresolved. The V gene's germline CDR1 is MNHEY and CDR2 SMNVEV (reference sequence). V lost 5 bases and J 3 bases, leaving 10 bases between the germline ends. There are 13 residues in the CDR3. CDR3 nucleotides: TGTGCCAGCAGTGGAACAGCTCACTATGGCTACACCTTC. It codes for CASSGTAHYGYTF.

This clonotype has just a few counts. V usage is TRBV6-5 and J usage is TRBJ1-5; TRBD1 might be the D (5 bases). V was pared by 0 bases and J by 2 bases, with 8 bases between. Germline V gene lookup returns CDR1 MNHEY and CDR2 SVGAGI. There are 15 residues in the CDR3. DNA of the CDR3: TGTGCCAGCAGTTACTCCGGGGACGGCAATCAGCCCCAGCATTTT. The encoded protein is CASSYSGDGNQPQHF.

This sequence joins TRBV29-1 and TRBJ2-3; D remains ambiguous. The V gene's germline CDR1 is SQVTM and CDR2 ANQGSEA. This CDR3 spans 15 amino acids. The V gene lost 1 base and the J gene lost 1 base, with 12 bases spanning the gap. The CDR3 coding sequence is TGCAGCGTTGAAGCAGGCAGTTTCGGCACAGATACGCAGTATTTT. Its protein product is CSVEAGSFGTDTQYF.

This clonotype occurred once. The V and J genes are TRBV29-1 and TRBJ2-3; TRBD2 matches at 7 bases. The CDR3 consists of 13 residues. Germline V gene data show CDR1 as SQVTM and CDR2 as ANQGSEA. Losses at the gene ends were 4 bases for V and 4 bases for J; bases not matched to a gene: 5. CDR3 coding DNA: TGCAGCGTTGGGGAGGGAGGAGCAGATACGCAGTATTTT. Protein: CSVGEGGADTQYF.

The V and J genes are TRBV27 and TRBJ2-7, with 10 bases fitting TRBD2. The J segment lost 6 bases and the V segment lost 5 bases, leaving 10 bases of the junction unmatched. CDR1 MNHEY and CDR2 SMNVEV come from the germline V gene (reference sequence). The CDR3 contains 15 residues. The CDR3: CASSPRLAGVSEQYF. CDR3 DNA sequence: TGTGCCAGCAGTCCCCGGCTAGCGGGAGTAAGCGAGCAGTACTTC.

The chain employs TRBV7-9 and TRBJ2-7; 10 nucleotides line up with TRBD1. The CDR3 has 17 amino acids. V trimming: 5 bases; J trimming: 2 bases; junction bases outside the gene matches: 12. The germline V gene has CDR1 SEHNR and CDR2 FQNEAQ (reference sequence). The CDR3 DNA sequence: TGTGCCAGCAGCCAGACAGGGGGCACTGATCTCCCCTACGAGCAGTACTTC. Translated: CASSQTGGTDLPYEQYF.

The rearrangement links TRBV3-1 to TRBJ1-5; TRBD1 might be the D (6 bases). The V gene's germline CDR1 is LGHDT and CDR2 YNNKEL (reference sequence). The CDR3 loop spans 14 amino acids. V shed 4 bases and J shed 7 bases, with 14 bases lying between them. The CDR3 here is CASSLRGAGQPQHF. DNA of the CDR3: TGTGCCAGCAGCCTCCGGGGGGCAGGCCAGCCCCAGCATTTT.

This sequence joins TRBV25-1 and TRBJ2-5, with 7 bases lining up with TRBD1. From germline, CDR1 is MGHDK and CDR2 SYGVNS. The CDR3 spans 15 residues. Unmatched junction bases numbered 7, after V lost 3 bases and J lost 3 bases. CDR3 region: CASSETGTVEETQYF. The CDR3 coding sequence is TGTGCCAGCAGTGAGACCGGGACAGTCGAAGAGACCCAGTACTTC.

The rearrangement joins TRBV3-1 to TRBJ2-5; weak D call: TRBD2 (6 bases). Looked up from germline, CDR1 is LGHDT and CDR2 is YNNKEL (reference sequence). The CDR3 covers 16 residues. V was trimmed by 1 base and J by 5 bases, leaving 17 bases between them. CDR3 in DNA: TGTGCCAGCAGCCAAGTGGAGGGACTGCCTGGGGAGACCCAGTACTTC. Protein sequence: CASSQVEGLPGETQYF.

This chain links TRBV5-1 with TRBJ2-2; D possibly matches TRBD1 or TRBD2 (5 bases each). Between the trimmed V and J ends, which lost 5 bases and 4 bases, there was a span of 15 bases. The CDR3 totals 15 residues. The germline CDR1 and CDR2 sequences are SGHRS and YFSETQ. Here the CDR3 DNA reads TGCGCCAGCAGGATCGTGTCCGGGGCCACCGGGGAGCTGTTTTTT. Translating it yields CASRIVSGATGELFF. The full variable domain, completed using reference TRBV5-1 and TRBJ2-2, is KAGVTQTPRYLIKTRGQQVTLSCSPISGHRSVSWYQQTPGQGLQFLFEYFSETQRNKGNFPGRFSGRQFSNSRSEMNVSTLELGDSALYLCASRIVSGATGELFFGEGSRLTVL.

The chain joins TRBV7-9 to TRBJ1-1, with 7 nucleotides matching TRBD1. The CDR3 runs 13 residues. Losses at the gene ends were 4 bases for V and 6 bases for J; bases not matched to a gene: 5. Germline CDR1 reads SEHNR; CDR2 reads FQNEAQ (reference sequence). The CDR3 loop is CASSSRTGSEAFF. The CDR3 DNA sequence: TGTGCCAGCAGCTCCCGGACAGGATCTGAAGCTTTCTTT.

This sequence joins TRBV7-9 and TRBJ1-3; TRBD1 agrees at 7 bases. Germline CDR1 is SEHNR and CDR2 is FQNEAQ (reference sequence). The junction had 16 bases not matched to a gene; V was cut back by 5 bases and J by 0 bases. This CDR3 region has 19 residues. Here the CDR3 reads CASSPGQHNLLFSGNTIYF. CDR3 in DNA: TGTGCCAGCAGCCCGGGACAGCACAACTTACTCTTCTCTGGAAACACCATATATTTT.

The CDR3 coding sequence is TGTGCCAGTAGTACCGTAGCGGACTCCTACAATGAGCAGTTCTTC. Amino acid sequence: CASSTVADSYNEQFF. The rearrangement links TRBV19 to TRBJ2-1; the D gene is possibly TRBD2 (6 bases). V dropped 4 bases and J dropped 0 bases, with 10 bases sitting between them. This CDR3 comprises 15 residues. CDR1 is LNHDA, CDR2 SQIVND, per germline (reference sequence). Drawing the rest from reference TRBV19 and TRBJ2-1, the complete variable domain is DGGITQSPKYLFRKEGQNVTLSCEQNLNHDAMYWYRQDPGQGLRLIYYSQIVNDFQKGDIAEGYSVSREKKESFPLTVTSAQKNPTAFYLCASSTVADSYNEQFFGPGTRLTVL.

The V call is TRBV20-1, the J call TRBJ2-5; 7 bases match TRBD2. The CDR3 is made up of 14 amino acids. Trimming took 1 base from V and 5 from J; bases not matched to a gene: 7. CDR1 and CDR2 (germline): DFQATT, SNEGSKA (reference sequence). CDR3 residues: CSARGRLAGETQYF. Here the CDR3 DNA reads TGCAGTGCTAGAGGTCGACTAGCAGGGGAGACCCAGTACTTC.

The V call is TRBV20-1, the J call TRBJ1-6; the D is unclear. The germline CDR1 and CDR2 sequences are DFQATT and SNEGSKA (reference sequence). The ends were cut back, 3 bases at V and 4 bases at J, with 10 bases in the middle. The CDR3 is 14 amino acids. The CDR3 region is CSASDGPYNSPLHF. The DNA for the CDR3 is TGCAGTGCTAGCGACGGACCTTATAATTCACCCCTCCACTTT.

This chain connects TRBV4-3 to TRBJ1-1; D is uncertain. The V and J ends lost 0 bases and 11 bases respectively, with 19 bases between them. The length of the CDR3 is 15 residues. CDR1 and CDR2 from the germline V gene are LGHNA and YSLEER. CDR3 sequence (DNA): TGCGCCAGCAGCCAAGAAGAGGTCCTGCCTGGAAGGGCTTTCTTT. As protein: CASSQEEVLPGRAFF.

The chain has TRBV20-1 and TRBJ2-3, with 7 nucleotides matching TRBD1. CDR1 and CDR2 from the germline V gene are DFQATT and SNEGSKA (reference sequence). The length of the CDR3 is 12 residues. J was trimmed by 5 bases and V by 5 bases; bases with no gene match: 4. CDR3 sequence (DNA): TGCAGTGCTCAGGGGGTGGGAGATACGCAGTATTTT. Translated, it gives CSAQGVGDTQYF.

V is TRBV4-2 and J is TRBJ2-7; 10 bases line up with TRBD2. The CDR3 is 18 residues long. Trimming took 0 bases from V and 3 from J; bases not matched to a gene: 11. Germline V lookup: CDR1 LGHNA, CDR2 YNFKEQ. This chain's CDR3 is CASSQELLAGVYDYEQYF. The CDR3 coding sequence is TGTGCCAGCAGCCAAGAGCTGCTAGCGGGAGTATATGACTACGAGCAGTACTTC.

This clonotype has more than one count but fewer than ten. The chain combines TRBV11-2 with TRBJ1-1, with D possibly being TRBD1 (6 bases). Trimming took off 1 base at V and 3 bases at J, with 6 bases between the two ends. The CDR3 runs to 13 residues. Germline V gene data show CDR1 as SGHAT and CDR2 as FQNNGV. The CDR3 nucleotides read TGTGCCAGCAGCTTAGCAGGGGACACTGAAGCTTTCTTT. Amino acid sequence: CASSLAGDTEAFF.